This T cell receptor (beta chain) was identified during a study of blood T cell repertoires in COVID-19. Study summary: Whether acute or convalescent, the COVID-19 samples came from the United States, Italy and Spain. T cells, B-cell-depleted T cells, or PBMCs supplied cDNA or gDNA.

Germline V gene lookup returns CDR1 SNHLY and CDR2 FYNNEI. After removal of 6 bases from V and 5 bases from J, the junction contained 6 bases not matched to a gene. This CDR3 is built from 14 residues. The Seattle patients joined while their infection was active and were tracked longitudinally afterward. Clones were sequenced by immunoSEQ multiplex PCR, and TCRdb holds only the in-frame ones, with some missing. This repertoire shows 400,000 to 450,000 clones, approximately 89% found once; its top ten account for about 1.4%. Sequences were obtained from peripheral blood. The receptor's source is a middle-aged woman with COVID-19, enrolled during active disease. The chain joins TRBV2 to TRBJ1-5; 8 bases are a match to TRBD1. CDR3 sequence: CASSSSTGDQPQHF. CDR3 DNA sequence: TGTGCCAGCAGCTCATCGACAGGGGATCAGCCCCAGCATTTT. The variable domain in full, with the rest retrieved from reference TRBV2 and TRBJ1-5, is EPEVTQTPSHQVTQMGQEVILRCVPISNHLYFYWYRQILGQKVEFLVSFYNNEISEKSEIFDDQFSVERPDGSNFTLKIRSTKLEDSAMYFCASSSSTGDQPQHFGDGTRLSIL.